This T cell receptor (beta chain) was retrieved from a study of PD-1 blockade in classical Hodgkin lymphoma. On the study more broadly: The study gave patients nivolumab 3 mg/kg intravenously every 2 weeks.

Only a few counts were recorded for this clone. The antigen is undetermined. Assay used: immunoSEQ multiplex PCR; TCRdb lists only in-frame clones, some missing. The repertoire has about 41,000 clones, around two thirds of them found once; the top ten carry over 2%. Trimming removed 0 bases from V and 5 bases from J, with 5 bases in between. CDR3 length: 12 amino acids. The germline V gene has CDR1 SGHAT and CDR2 FQNNGV. Described time point: cycle 4 day 1 (C4D1), after 5 to 7 weeks of nivolumab. Brentuximab vedotin exposure varied, and every patient relapsed after autologous stem cell transplantation. Study-wide results and caveats: Before treatment, TCR diversity in newly diagnosed patients was reportedly lower than in healthy donors. Complete responders showed a baseline diversity that resembled the diversity of newly diagnosed patients. Only CD4+ TCR diversity, not CD8+, had risen significantly by C4D1.

This sequence joins TRBV11-2 and TRBJ2-7, with unresolved D. The sequencing here drew on peripheral blood mononuclear cells (PBMCs), taken before the fourth cycle of nivolumab. The receptor was derived from a human donor with classical Hodgkin lymphoma. The CDR3 region has the DNA TGTGCCAGCAGCTTAGATAGGCACGAGCAGTACTTC. Translating gives CASSLDRHEQYF.